Listed below are T cell receptor beta chains from one sample, sequenced in a study of T cell responses to AZD1222 COVID-19 vaccine. Some clones are missing from TCRdb's copy, which holds only in-frame ones; the method was immunoSEQ multiplex PCR. Altogether fewer than 90,000 clones are present, around nine tenths being singletons, with the ten largest covering approximately 10%. Sequences were derived from peripheral blood, sampled 28 days after the second AZD1222 dose. Receptor source: an adult who received the AZD1222 COVID-19 vaccine. CDR3s leave out the opening cysteine and the closing phenylalanine or tryptophan. Where a row states a size, it is once, few, many or the class of an expanded clone; other rows omit it.

clone_size j_call v_call cdr3_aa
. TRBJ1-1 TRBV5-1 ASSRKSGTDTEAF
. TRBJ2-1 TRBV6-2/TRBV6-3 ASSSGQPQECF
. TRBJ2-7 TRBV10-3 AISGGTQDEQY
. TRBJ2-2 TRBV11-3 ASSLEPERGGTGELF
. TRBJ1-2 TRBV18 ASSPDGVANYGYT
. TRBJ1-1 TRBV5-1 ASSFHRGANTEAF
. TRBJ1-1 TRBV20-1 SARDGREAF
. TRBJ1-5 TRBV7-8 ASSLEGLINQPQH
. TRBJ1-3 TRBV18 ASSPLDQASYNTIY
. TRBJ2-1 TRBV10-1 ASSDGGPYNEQF
. TRBJ2-5 TRBV5-1 ASSVMPGLAGETQY
few TRBJ1-6 TRBV9 ASSVLEGSPLH
few TRBJ2-5 TRBV15 ATWRRGGETQY
. TRBJ2-1 TRBV24-1 ATSDPGQGSFNEQF
. TRBJ1-6 TRBV18 ASSPTDGYSPLH
. TRBJ1-1 TRBV9 ASSIDREMNTEAF
. TRBJ1-3 TRBV4-1 ASSQDDRGRNTIY
. TRBJ2-5 TRBV7-9 ASSPPSVSSGKETQY
few TRBJ1-1 TRBV15 ATSRDTGWGTEAF
. TRBJ1-2 TRBV28 ASSLWGQGTAEDGYT
. TRBJ1-2 TRBV6-5 ASRALNYGYT
. TRBJ1-3 TRBV28 ASSLPQGGNTIY
. TRBJ2-7 TRBV18 ASSPRLVRIGNEQY
. TRBJ2-5 TRBV12-3/TRBV12-4 ASLDTSQETQY
. TRBJ1-1 TRBV5-4 ASSLRTEGNTEAF
. TRBJ1-1 TRBV18 ASSPRAGTNTEAF
. TRBJ2-2 TRBV11-2 ASSLSGGGTSGELF
. TRBJ1-4 TRBV28 ASSFLGLTNEKLF
. TRBJ1-1 TRBV6-5 ASSLRRGNTEAF
. TRBJ1-6 TRBV11-2 ASSLAPRGLSSPLH
. TRBJ2-1 TRBV9 ASSVPSTGSSYNEQF
. TRBJ2-5 TRBV30 AWSVGGGTQY
. TRBJ2-2 TRBV6-5 ASSYGTTTGELF
. TRBJ1-1 TRBV7-3 ASSLDLNTEAF
. TRBJ2-7 TRBV15 ATRNRRESHEQY
. TRBJ1-1 TRBV28 ASSLIEGTEAF
. TRBJ1-1 TRBV5-1 ASSPEGRAEAF
. TRBJ1-2 TRBV7-9 ASSLTGSGPYGYT
. TRBJ2-7 TRBV14 ASRRDLVHEQY
. TRBJ1-1 TRBV7-8 ASSRRTGGADTEAF
. TRBJ1-1 TRBV5-5 ASSSAGSFMNTEAF
. TRBJ1-3 TRBV4-2 ASSPGLNSGNTIY
. TRBJ2-1 TRBV19 ASSRDGGVDEQF
. TRBJ1-1 TRBV11-3 ASSLGQGENTEAF
. TRBJ2-3 TRBV12-3/TRBV12-4 ASSLTPRLAQY
. TRBJ2-3 TRBV9 ASSEGGAQY
. TRBJ2-1 TRBV10-1 ASSAGSAYNEQF
many TRBJ2-7 TRBV24-1 ATSDPGTGSYEQY
once TRBJ2-5 TRBV9 ASSVYLAGGPETQY
. TRBJ1-4 TRBV30 AWTRDTGRGEKLF
. TRBJ1-6 TRBV7-3 ASSLRDSNSPLH